These 23 T cell receptor beta chains share one sample of origin, sequenced in a study of cytomegalovirus exposure and HLA in healthy donors. 13 Jbeta primers and 60 Vbeta primers were used for the PCR. Clones were sequenced by immunoSEQ multiplex PCR, and TCRdb holds only the in-frame ones, with some missing. The sample contains under 200,000 clones, 75% to 80% of which appear only once. Sequenced sample: PBMCs. The receptors were sampled from a man aged 50-59 years in good health and CMV-seropositive.

V is TRBV7-9 and J is TRBJ1-3; TRBD1 agrees at 7 bases. This CDR3 region has 19 residues. The germline V gene encodes CDR1 SEHNR and CDR2 FQNEAQ (reference sequence). With 5 bases clipped from V and 0 bases from J, the junction kept 16 bases outside the gene matches. The CDR3 DNA is TGTGCCAGCAGCCGCGACAGGGCCAATCTAGGAAGCTCTGGAAACACCATATATTTT. This sequence encodes CASSRDRANLGSSGNTIYF.

The chain links TRBV5-1 to TRBJ1-6; 7 bases fit TRBD1. Germline CDR1 SGHRS, CDR2 YFSETQ. The CDR3 extends over 16 amino acids. The V segment lost 4 bases and the J segment 1 base; nucleotides outside the gene matches: 5. The CDR3 DNA sequence: TGCGCCAGCAGCCAGGGGGATGCGTCCTATAATTCACCCCTCCACTTT. Protein product: CASSQGDASYNSPLHF.

V and J are TRBV18 and TRBJ1-6, with 9 bases identical to TRBD1. V shed 2 bases, J shed 6 bases, and the junction held 5 bases outside the gene matches. This CDR3 comprises 16 residues. Germline V CDR1 and CDR2: KGHSH, LQKENI. For the CDR3, the DNA is TGTGCCAGCTCACCATTAGGACAGGGGCTTAATTCACCCCTCCACTTT. Amino acid sequence: CASSPLGQGLNSPLHF.

The chain employs TRBV5-1 and TRBJ1-3; 10 nucleotides align to TRBD1. V gave up 4 bases and J gave up 0 bases; unmatched junction bases: 1. This CDR3 is 15 amino acids long. Germline lookup yields CDR1 SGHRS and CDR2 YFSETQ. CDR3 amino acids: CASSGDRGSGNTIYF. In nucleotides, the CDR3 is TGCGCCAGCAGCGGGGACAGGGGCTCTGGAAACACCATATATTTT.

The V call is TRBV29-1, the J call TRBJ1-1; 7 nucleotides agree with TRBD1. The CDR3 sequence is 15 residues long. The V gene end was trimmed by 2 bases and the J gene end by 0 bases; junction bases not matched to a gene: 6. Germline CDR1 reads SQVTM; CDR2 reads ANQGSEA. Written as DNA, the CDR3 is TGCAGCGTTGAACGCCCGACAGGGTTGAACACTGAAGCTTTCTTT. Translation gives CSVERPTGLNTEAFF.

This clone was seen only once. V usage is TRBV27 and J usage is TRBJ2-1, with D possibly being TRBD1 (6 bases). Trimming removed 5 bases from V and 10 bases from J, with 12 bases in between. CDR1 and CDR2 (germline): MNHEY, SMNVEV (reference sequence). CDR3 size: 12 residues. DNA of the CDR3: TGTGCCAGCAGTACCACCGGGACAGAGCAGTTCTTC. Translation: CASSTTGTEQFF.

This chain links TRBV7-3 with TRBJ1-5; no definite D call. V was pared by 0 bases and J by 0 bases, with 15 bases between. Germline CDR1 SGHTA, CDR2 FQGTGA. This CDR3 is built from 18 residues. The CDR3: CASSLTGADGDSNQPQHF. The CDR3 coding sequence is TGTGCCAGCAGCTTAACCGGAGCGGACGGCGATAGCAATCAGCCCCAGCATTTT.

The V call is TRBV7-9, the J call TRBJ2-1; 7 nucleotides align to TRBD2. Trimming removed 2 bases from V and 5 bases from J; junction bases left unmatched: 6. Germline CDR1 SEHNR, CDR2 FQNEAQ (reference sequence). The CDR3 has 15 residues. The CDR3 loop is CASSLRASGNNEQFF. For the CDR3, the DNA is TGTGCCAGCAGCTTACGGGCTAGCGGAAACAATGAGCAGTTCTTC.

The gene calls are TRBV7-9 and TRBJ2-2; TRBD1 agrees at 9 bases. CDR1 is SEHNR, CDR2 FQNEAQ, per germline (reference sequence). The ends lost 5 bases at V and 6 bases at J; junction bases unmatched: 16. The CDR3 totals 18 residues. CDR3 in DNA: TGTGCCAGCAGCCCTACCCGAGGGGACAGGGTAAATGCCGGGGAGCTGTTTTTT. This gives the protein CASSPTRGDRVNAGELFF.

The J gene is TRBJ2-5, the V gene TRBV10-3, with D maybe TRBD1 (5 bases). This CDR3 contains 14 residues. Per the germline V gene, CDR1 is ENHRY and CDR2 is SYGVKD. V was shortened by 0 bases and J by 3 bases, with 8 bases between the two germline ends. The CDR3 bases are TGTGCCATCAGTGAGTCCGACAGTGAAGAGACCCAGTACTTC. It translates to CAISESDSEETQYF.

The chain links TRBV5-1 to TRBJ1-1; D is undetermined. The CDR3 extends over 15 amino acids. Trimming pared 0 bases from V and 4 bases from J, leaving 13 bases between. Germline CDR1 and CDR2: SGHRS and YFSETQ. For the CDR3, the DNA is TGCGCCAGCAGCTTGGCTAACACCGCAGGCACTGAAGCTTTCTTT. As protein: CASSLANTAGTEAFF.

The rearrangement links TRBV30 to TRBJ1-1; TRBD1 agrees at 7 bases. Germline CDR1 and CDR2: GTSNPN and SVGIG (reference sequence). The CDR3 is made up of 15 amino acids. The junction had 13 bases not matched to a gene; V was cut back by 5 bases and J by 4 bases. CDR3 sequence (DNA): TGTGCCTGGTCGACCGACAGGGTCGGAGGCACTGAAGCTTTCTTT. As protein: CAWSTDRVGGTEAFF.

In nucleotides, the CDR3 is TGTGCCAGTACCCATATGCGACAGCCATTGTGGGCTTTCTTT. This translates into CASTHMRQPLWAFF. The genes are TRBV19 and TRBJ1-1; tentatively, D is TRBD1 (5 bases). The V gene lost 7 bases and the J gene lost 11 bases, with 23 bases spanning the gap. The CDR3 runs to 14 residues. Germline-derived CDR1 and CDR2 are LNHDA and SQIVND (reference sequence).

The rearrangement links TRBV13 to TRBJ2-2; the D is unclear. CDR3 length: 12 amino acids. Germline V gene lookup returns CDR1 PRHDT and CDR2 FYEKMQ (reference sequence). V shed 2 bases and J shed 7 bases, with 5 bases lying between them. The CDR3 bases are TGTGCCAGCAGCTTACGCGGCGGGGAGCTGTTTTTT. Protein sequence: CASSLRGGELFF.

The chain uses TRBV4-3 and TRBJ2-3, with 8 bases lining up with TRBD1. The CDR3 covers 17 residues. V shed 0 bases, J shed 2 bases, and the junction held 7 bases outside the gene matches. The germline gives CDR1 LGHNA, CDR2 YSLEER. The DNA for the CDR3 is TGCGCCAGCAGCCAAGAGGGGACAGGTGGGTTCACAGATACGCAGTATTTT. Protein sequence: CASSQEGTGGFTDTQYF.

The V gene is TRBV6-4, the J gene TRBJ1-1; D ambiguous. V lost 5 bases, J lost 5 bases, and 12 bases lay in between. CDR3 length: 13 amino acids. Germline CDR1 reads MRHNA; CDR2 reads SNTAGT. The CDR3 sequence is CASSTTPGTEAFF. In DNA form, the CDR3 reads TGTGCCAGCAGTACGACACCCGGAACTGAAGCTTTCTTT.

The genes are TRBV18 and TRBJ1-6; TRBD1 matches 9 bases. The germline CDR1 and CDR2 sequences are KGHSH and LQKENI. V lost 2 bases, J lost 6 bases, and 2 bases stayed unmatched. This CDR3 contains 15 residues. The DNA of the CDR3 is TGTGCCAGCTCACCAGGACAGGGGCGTAATTCACCCCTCCACTTT. Translation: CASSPGQGRNSPLHF.

The chain recombines TRBV5-4 with TRBJ1-6; D might be TRBD1 (6 bases). Germline V lookup: CDR1 SGHNT, CDR2 YYREEE (reference sequence). The length of the CDR3 is 14 residues. V lost 0 bases to trimming and J lost 7 bases, with 8 bases between them. The CDR3 reads CASSLGRGNSPLHF. CDR3 sequence (DNA): TGTGCCAGCAGCTTGGGAAGGGGGAATTCACCCCTCCACTTT.

The rearrangement links TRBV2 to TRBJ1-5; D is unresolved. In germline, CDR1 is SNHLY, CDR2 FYNNEI. The CDR3 is 14 amino acids. Trimming shortened V by 6 bases and J by 3 bases, and 12 bases separated the two germline ends. The CDR3 nucleotides read TGTGCCAGCAGCGAAACAACCCTCAATCAGCCCCAGCATTTT. Its protein is CASSETTLNQPQHF.

The chain couples TRBV5-6 to TRBJ1-3, with D hard to call. The CDR3 loop spans 14 amino acids. CDR1 and CDR2 (germline): SGHDT, YYEEEE. Between the trimmed V and J ends, which lost 0 bases and 2 bases, there was a span of 6 bases. Written as DNA, the CDR3 is TGTGCCAGCAGCTTGGCCACTACTGGAAACACCATATATTTT. Its protein is CASSLATTGNTIYF.

The chain has TRBV28 and TRBJ2-3, with D perhaps TRBD1 (6 bases). Germline V gene lookup returns CDR1 MDHEN and CDR2 SYDVKM. The ends were cut back, 0 bases at V and 2 bases at J, with 15 bases in the middle. The CDR3 totals 17 residues. The CDR3 nucleotides read TGTGCCAGCAGTTTATGGCAAGGGCAGGGGTCCACAGATACGCAGTATTTT. It yields the protein CASSLWQGQGSTDTQYF.

The chain uses TRBV27 and TRBJ1-1; D is unclear. CDR3 length: 16 amino acids. Germline lookup yields CDR1 MNHEY and CDR2 SMNVEV (reference sequence). The germline V and J ends were trimmed by 5 bases and 8 bases, with 24 bases remaining between them. CDR3 sequence: CASSLSGSPGWSEAFF. In DNA, the CDR3 is TGTGCCAGCAGTCTGAGCGGGAGTCCAGGTTGGTCCGAAGCTTTCTTT.

The gene calls are TRBV5-1 and TRBJ2-5; 7 positions match TRBD2. Looked up from germline, CDR1 is SGHRS and CDR2 is YFSETQ. V was pared by 1 base and J by 5 bases, with 8 bases of the junction left unmatched. The length of the CDR3 is 15 residues. CDR3: CASSLSAGGMETQYF. Written as DNA, the CDR3 is TGCGCCAGCAGCTTGTCGGCCGGGGGGATGGAGACCCAGTACTTC.